Given below is one TCR beta chain in context. The antigen is undetermined. Germline loops: CDR1 SGHDT, CDR2 YYEEEE. The germline V and J ends were trimmed by 0 bases and 8 bases, with 18 bases remaining between them. The CDR3 contains 16 residues. The sample belongs to a study of T cells in narcolepsy. Turning to the study itself: Patients with NT1 or NT2 and healthy control donors were enrolled. Notes on the study in general: Comparing one patient's CSF and blood CD4+ clonotypes highlighted HCRT- and TRIB2-specific autoreactive clonotypes. Blood of same and different patients, but not healthy controls, reportedly held recurring autoreactive clonotypes.

The repertoire was sequenced with immunoSEQ multiplex PCR; TCRdb's copy has only in-frame clones and lacks some. The sample shows over 25,000 clones, approximately 80% of them seen only once. Sequences were obtained from CD45RA- memory CD4+ T cells from PBMCs. V gene TRBV5-6 combines with J gene TRBJ2-1; D possibly corresponds to TRBD2 (5 bases). The clonotype comes from a human donor with narcolepsy. The DNA of the CDR3 is TGTGCCAGCAGCTTGGGACGACGGGGTGGGTTCGATGAGCAGTTCTTC. Amino acids: CASSLGRRGGFDEQFF.